The T cell receptor (beta chain) under discussion was sequenced for a study of CD8+CD57+ T cells in acquired aplastic anemia. Study results and limitations: Patients and controls shared nearly 30 CD8+ CDR3 sequences, highly expressed in patients.

Germline CDR1 SGHAT, CDR2 FQNNGV. The ends were cut back, 6 bases at V and 2 bases at J, with 16 bases in the middle. The CDR3 loop spans 15 amino acids. Genomic DNA constituted the template upon which TCR beta VDJ and CDR3 profiling was performed. TCRdb ran MiXCR on the reads and lists one entry per CDR3 protein. The sample lists about 190,000 distinct CDR3 sequences; around 66% were seen once. In regard to this clonotype: The target antigen is unknown.

Sequencing input: sorted CD4+, CD8+, or CD8+CD57+ T cells (not recorded which) from PBMCs. The chain carries TRBV11-2 and TRBJ1-1; D perhaps matches TRBD1 (6 bases). The source is a human donor with severe aplastic anemia or a healthy control (not recorded which). This CDR3 reads CASSPRGQVNTEAFF. The CDR3 DNA reads as TGTGCCAGCAGTCCCAGGGGTCAGGTTAACACTGAAGCTTTCTTT.